Below, 14 T cell receptor beta chains from the same sample are listed, as sequenced in a study of shared clonotypes between healthy human individuals. Some clones are missing from TCRdb's copy, which holds only in-frame ones; the method was immunoSEQ multiplex PCR. Found here are some 2,400,000 clones, approximately 96% of them singletons; the top ten hold roughly 0.13%. The sequencing sample was made of naive CD4+ T cells sorted from blood. Noted subset: CD45RA+ positively selected. Receptors originate from a man between 18 and 29 years old in good health.

The rearrangement joins TRBV7-2 to TRBJ2-7, with a tentative D call TRBD1 (6 bases). Per germline, CDR1 SGHTA and CDR2 FQGNSA. Trimming shortened V by 7 bases and J by 2 bases, and 15 bases separated the two germline ends. This CDR3 comprises 14 residues. The chain's CDR3 is CASTNPQGTYEQYF. CDR3 DNA: TGTGCCAGCACCAATCCACAGGGCACCTACGAGCAGTACTTC.

The chain recombines TRBV5-1 with TRBJ2-7; 8 positions match TRBD1. This CDR3 is built from 14 residues. Per the germline V gene, CDR1 is SGHRS and CDR2 is YFSETQ. Trimming removed 3 bases from V and 3 bases from J; junction bases left unmatched: 5. The CDR3 region has the DNA TGCGCCAGCAGCTCGGACAGGGTGAACTACGAGCAGTACTTC. The encoded protein is CASSSDRVNYEQYF.

Comments on this clone: At the DNA level, this CDR3 is encoded by other sequences in the same sample as well. The chain carries TRBV5-6 and TRBJ2-1; weak D call: TRBD1 (6 bases). The CDR3 has 14 residues. The V and J ends lost 1 base and 4 bases respectively, with 9 bases between them. The germline CDR1 and CDR2 sequences are SGHDT and YYEEEE. DNA for the CDR3: TGTGCCAGCAGCTTGCCAGGGGATTACAATGAGCAGTTCTTC. It encodes CASSLPGDYNEQFF.

V and J are TRBV10-3 and TRBJ2-5; 7 bases map to TRBD1. This CDR3 comprises 13 residues. Trimming took 8 bases from V and 2 from J; bases not matched to a gene: 5. CDR1 and CDR2 (germline): ENHRY, SYGVKD. CDR3 bases: TGTGCCATCGGCCCGGGACAGCAAGAGACCCAGTACTTC. Translating it yields CAIGPGQQETQYF.

Comment on this clone: Other nucleotide sequences in the sample specify the same CDR3. V is TRBV7-9 and J is TRBJ2-1; 9 nucleotides align to TRBD2. This CDR3 comprises 14 residues. V was pared by 6 bases and J by 4 bases, with 4 bases of the junction left unmatched. CDR1 and CDR2 from the germline V gene are SEHNR and FQNEAQ (reference sequence). The CDR3 is CASSLSGSYNEQFF. CDR3 in DNA: TGTGCCAGCAGTCTTAGCGGGAGTTACAATGAGCAGTTCTTC.

The chain uses TRBV28 and TRBJ2-3, with 10 bases fitting TRBD2. The junction had 2 bases not matched to a gene; V was cut back by 6 bases and J by 2 bases. CDR1 and CDR2 (germline): MDHEN, SYDVKM. This CDR3 region has 14 residues. CDR3 sequence: CASRLAGITDTQYF. The DNA of the CDR3 is TGTGCCAGCAGACTAGCGGGGATCACAGATACGCAGTATTTT.

This clone was observed once. The chain is built from TRBV28 and TRBJ2-7, with TRBD2 as a possible D gene (6 bases). CDR3 length: 15 amino acids. The V gene lost 8 bases and the J gene lost 2 bases, with 19 bases spanning the gap. Germline CDR1 is MDHEN and CDR2 is SYDVKM. CDR3 sequence reads: CASAGAGRGTYEQYF. The CDR3 nucleotides read TGTGCCAGCGCCGGGGCGGGACGGGGCACCTACGAGCAGTACTTC. Full variable domain (missing parts from reference TRBV28 and TRBJ2-7): DVKVTQSSRYLVKRTGEKVFLECVQDMDHENMFWYRQDPGLGLRLIYFSYDVKMKEKGDIPEGYSVSREKKERFSLILESASTNQTSMYLCASAGAGRGTYEQYFGPGTRLTVT.

This sequence joins TRBV7-6 and TRBJ2-7, with D maybe TRBD2 (6 bases). The CDR3 is 13 residues long. V was cut by 5 bases and J by 3 bases, with 11 bases left in between. Germline CDR1 and CDR2: SGHVS and FNYEAQ. CDR3 DNA sequence: TGTGCCAGCAGCAACCCCGGGAGCTACGAGCAGTACTTC. Translation: CASSNPGSYEQYF.

The rearrangement links TRBV30 to TRBJ2-2; 13 bases are shared with TRBD2. CDR3 length: 19 amino acids. The germline CDR1 and CDR2 sequences are GTSNPN and SVGIG (reference sequence). The junction had 13 bases not matched to a gene; V was cut back by 2 bases and J by 4 bases. The CDR3 DNA sequence: TGTGCCTGGAGTCGCACACGGACTAGCGGGAGTATAGGCACCGGGGAGCTGTTTTTT. Encoded protein: CAWSRTRTSGSIGTGELFF.

The chain is built from TRBV9 and TRBJ2-1, with 9 bases aligning to TRBD1. CDR1 and CDR2 from the germline V gene are SGDLS and YYNGEE. This CDR3 is 16 amino acids long. The J segment lost 4 bases and the V segment lost 4 bases, leaving 9 bases of the junction unmatched. The CDR3 is CASSPGGQGFYNEQFF. The CDR3 DNA reads TGTGCCAGCAGCCCCGGTGGACAGGGGTTTTACAATGAGCAGTTCTTC.

The CDR3 loop reads CASSRSPGVEYF. Here the CDR3 DNA reads TGTGCCAGCAGTCGGTCCCCGGGGGTGGAGTATTTT. The rearrangement links TRBV27 to TRBJ2-3; D may be TRBD2 (6 bases). Trimming removed 5 bases from V and 13 bases from J, with 16 bases in between. There are 12 residues in the CDR3. Germline values: CDR1 MNHEY, CDR2 SMNVEV (reference sequence).

The CDR3: CSADGQNEQFF. The DNA of the CDR3 is TGCAGTGCGGATGGACAGAATGAGCAGTTCTTC. This chain joins TRBV20-1 and TRBJ2-1; D might be TRBD1 (6 bases). Germline V gives CDR1 DFQATT, CDR2 SNEGSKA (reference sequence). The CDR3 sequence is 11 residues long. Trimming took off 6 bases at V and 7 bases at J, with 10 bases between the two ends.

Remarks on this clone: At the DNA level, this CDR3 is encoded by other sequences in the same sample as well. The chain couples TRBV30 to TRBJ1-1; D remains unclear. Trimming stripped 3 bases from V and 2 bases from J, with 4 bases between. CDR3 length: 11 residues. Germline CDR1 and CDR2: GTSNPN and SVGIG (reference sequence). The CDR3 here is CAWSINTEAFF. CDR3 DNA sequence: TGTGCCTGGAGCATCAACACTGAAGCTTTCTTT.

This clone was detected only once. V usage is TRBV28 and J usage is TRBJ1-5; D is undetermined. The germline V gene encodes CDR1 MDHEN and CDR2 SYDVKM. The CDR3 totals 13 residues. V was trimmed by 2 bases and J by 7 bases, leaving 9 bases between them. The CDR3 coding sequence is TGTGCCAGCAGTTTAATTGCGGGCCAGCCCCAGCATTTT. It encodes CASSLIAGQPQHF.